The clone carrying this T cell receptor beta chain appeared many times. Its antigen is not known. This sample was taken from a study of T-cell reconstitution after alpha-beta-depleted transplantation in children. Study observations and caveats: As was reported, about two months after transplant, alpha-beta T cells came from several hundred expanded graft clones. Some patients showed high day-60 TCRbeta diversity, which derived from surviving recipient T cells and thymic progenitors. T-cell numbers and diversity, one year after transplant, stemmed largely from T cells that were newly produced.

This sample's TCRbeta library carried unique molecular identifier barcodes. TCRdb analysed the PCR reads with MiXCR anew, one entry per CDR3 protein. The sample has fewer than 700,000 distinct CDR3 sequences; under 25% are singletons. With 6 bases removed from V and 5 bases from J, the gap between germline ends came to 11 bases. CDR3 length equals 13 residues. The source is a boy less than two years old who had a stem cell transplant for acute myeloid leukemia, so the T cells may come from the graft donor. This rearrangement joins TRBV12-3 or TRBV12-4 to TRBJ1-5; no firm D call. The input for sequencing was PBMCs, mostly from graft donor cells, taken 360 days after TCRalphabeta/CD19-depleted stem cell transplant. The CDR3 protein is CASSQAPYQPQHF. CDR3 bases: TGTGCCAGCAGCCAAGCCCCGTATCAGCCCCAGCATTTT.